The 32 T cell receptor beta chains below come from one sample, sequenced in a study of T-cell reconstitution after alpha-beta-depleted transplantation in children. Preparing the TCRbeta library involved the use of unique molecular identifiers. One entry per CDR3 protein, called by TCRdb with MiXCR from the PCR reads. The data hold fewer than 700,000 distinct CDR3 sequences, with 10% to 15% observed a single time. The source material was PBMCs, mostly from graft donor cells, sampled 360 days after TCRalphabeta/CD19-depleted stem cell transplant. The receptor set was obtained from a male patient younger than 18 who had a stem cell transplant for acute myeloid leukemia, so the T cells may come from the graft donor.

The rearrangement joins TRBV12-3 or TRBV12-4 to TRBJ1-4; the D gene is possibly TRBD1 (5 bases). Trimming took off 1 base at V and 10 bases at J, with 13 bases between the two ends. This CDR3 has 14 amino acids. In DNA, the CDR3 is TGTGCCAGCAGTTTAGTACAGTGGGGGACAAAACTGTTTTTT. It specifies CASSLVQWGTKLFF.

The table lists this clonotype with a few counts. This chain links TRBV7-2 with TRBJ2-7, with TRBD2 matching over 8 bases. Germline V gene data show CDR1 as SGHTA and CDR2 as FQGNSA. Trimming at V came to 0 bases and at J to 1 base, leaving 5 bases not matched to a gene. This CDR3 is 16 amino acids long. CDR3 DNA: TGTGCCAGCAGCTTAGCTGAACTAGCGGCATCCTACGAGCAGTACTTC. Protein sequence: CASSLAELAASYEQYF.

The V call is TRBV15, the J call TRBJ2-7; 7 positions match TRBD2. Germline CDR1 and CDR2: LNHNV and YYDKDF (reference sequence). J lost 4 bases, V lost 7 bases, and 10 bases had no gene match. The CDR3 has 14 residues. As DNA, the CDR3 is TGTGCCACCACCGCCGGGGAGGGCGAATACGAGCAGTACTTC. Its translation: CATTAGEGEYEQYF.

This clonotype appeared a few times. V and J are TRBV2 and TRBJ2-1; TRBD1 matches 7 bases. The CDR3 runs to 14 residues. CDR1 and CDR2 from the germline V gene are SNHLY and FYNNEI. V lost 6 bases, J lost 3 bases, and 5 bases stayed unmatched. In DNA, the CDR3 is TGTGCCAGCAGACCACAGGGGATCTACAATGAGCAGTTCTTC. Translation gives CASRPQGIYNEQFF.

This clonotype was counted many times. CDR3 bases: TGTGCCAGCAGCTCCCCCCGACTCCTAGGTACGGATGAGCAGTTCTTC. As protein: CASSSPRLLGTDEQFF. The rearrangement links TRBV7-9 to TRBJ2-1, with D uncertain. In germline, CDR1 is SEHNR, CDR2 FQNEAQ (reference sequence). This CDR3 spans 16 amino acids. With 4 bases removed from V and 8 bases from J, the gap between germline ends came to 21 bases.

This clonotype has at least ten counts. The chain has TRBV9 and TRBJ2-1; D may be TRBD2 (6 bases). The ends were cut back, 4 bases at V and 0 bases at J, with 14 bases in the middle. The CDR3 is made up of 16 amino acids. CDR1 and CDR2 from the germline V gene are SGDLS and YYNGEE. The CDR3 region has the DNA TGTGCCAGCAGCCCCACGGGACTTCCCTCCTACAATGAGCAGTTCTTC. This sequence encodes CASSPTGLPSYNEQFF.

This clonotype was counted many times. The chain has TRBV29-1 and TRBJ2-1; 7 bases match TRBD2. The germline gives CDR1 SQVTM, CDR2 ANQGSEA. This CDR3 spans 10 amino acids. The junction had 2 bases not matched to a gene; V was cut back by 4 bases and J by 11 bases. The CDR3: CSVGGGQQFF. DNA for the CDR3: TGCAGCGTTGGGGGGGGTCAGCAGTTCTTC.

This clonotype was detected a few times. The chain employs TRBV7-2 and TRBJ2-7; D gene ambiguous. Trimming shortened V by 3 bases and J by 1 base, and 13 bases separated the two germline ends. The CDR3 is 15 residues long. Germline assignment: CDR1 SGHTA and CDR2 FQGNSA. CDR3 DNA: TGTGCCAGCAGCTTTAGCATGCGGTTTTCCTACGAGCAGTACTTC. This translates into CASSFSMRFSYEQYF.

Written as DNA, the CDR3 is TGTGCCAGCAGGGCGGGACTAGCGGTCAATGAGCAGTTCTTC. It yields the protein CASRAGLAVNEQFF. The chain couples TRBV12-3 or TRBV12-4 to TRBJ2-1, with TRBD2 matching over 11 bases. The CDR3 spans 14 residues. Trimming cost V 6 bases and J 6 bases; bases outside gene matches: 4.

This clonotype was recorded a few times. The gene calls are TRBV10-3 and TRBJ2-2; possibly TRBD1 or TRBD2 for D (6 bases each). This CDR3 comprises 18 residues. Germline CDR1 is ENHRY and CDR2 is SYGVKD. Trimming pared 2 bases from V and 1 base from J, leaving 17 bases between. The CDR3 reads CAISERGATGQNTGELFF. In DNA form, the CDR3 reads TGTGCCATCAGTGAGCGCGGGGCCACAGGGCAGAACACCGGGGAGCTGTTTTTT.

This clonotype was counted a few times. The chain combines TRBV29-1 with TRBJ2-4, with unresolved D. Germline CDR1 reads SQVTM; CDR2 reads ANQGSEA. Trimming removed 2 bases from V and 6 bases from J, with 14 bases in between. This CDR3 contains 14 residues. The CDR3 bases are TGCAGCGTTGAACGCACCCTTGGTGGAAACATTCAGTACTTC. Protein: CSVERTLGGNIQYF.

This sequence joins TRBV10-3 and TRBJ2-2; either TRBD1 or TRBD2 may fit D (7 bases each). Trimming pared 7 bases from V and 3 bases from J, leaving 18 bases between. In germline, CDR1 is ENHRY, CDR2 SYGVKD. CDR3 length equals 16 residues. The CDR3 coding sequence is TGTGCCATCAACAGCGGGACAGTATTTGACACCGGGGAGCTGTTTTTT. Its translation is CAINSGTVFDTGELFF.

This clonotype appeared a few times. The rearrangement joins TRBV19 to TRBJ2-5; TRBD1 aligns across 7 bases. The length of the CDR3 is 14 residues. V gave up 1 base and J gave up 2 bases; unmatched junction bases: 1. The germline V gene encodes CDR1 LNHDA and CDR2 SQIVND (reference sequence). The CDR3: CASSIGGQQETQYF. The DNA of the CDR3 is TGTGCCAGTAGTATAGGGGGACAGCAAGAGACCCAGTACTTC. The whole variable domain, filled in from reference TRBV19 and TRBJ2-5, reads DGGITQSPKYLFRKEGQNVTLSCEQNLNHDAMYWYRQDPGQGLRLIYYSQIVNDFQKGDIAEGYSVSREKKESFPLTVTSAQKNPTAFYLCASSIGGQQETQYFGPGTRLLVL.

The table lists this clonotype with a few counts. The chain uses TRBV20-1 and TRBJ2-7; D remains unclear. Trimming stripped 6 bases from V and 5 bases from J, with 29 bases between. The V gene's germline CDR1 is DFQATT and CDR2 SNEGSKA (reference sequence). The CDR3 sequence is 17 residues long. CDR3: CSAATPDRPYYDDEQYF. CDR3 sequence (DNA): TGCAGTGCCGCGACCCCGGATCGCCCCTACTACGATGACGAGCAGTACTTC.

The table lists this clonotype with many counts. This chain connects TRBV12-3 or TRBV12-4 to TRBJ2-4; TRBD1 matches 9 bases. CDR3 length: 14 residues. After removal of 7 bases from V and 7 bases from J, the junction contained 8 bases not matched to a gene. The CDR3 nucleotides read TGTGCCAGCACCCCGGACAGGGGAAGGAACATTCAGTACTTC. Translating gives CASTPDRGRNIQYF.

V gene TRBV4-3 combines with J gene TRBJ2-7; 11 nucleotides match TRBD1. Germline loops: CDR1 LGHNA, CDR2 YSLEER. With V trimmed by 3 bases and J by 3 bases, 10 bases remained unmatched. The CDR3 is 17 residues long. This CDR3 is CASSHSILGTGGYEQYF. The DNA of the CDR3 is TGCGCCAGCAGCCATAGTATACTCGGGACAGGGGGCTACGAGCAGTACTTC.

The chain links TRBV9 to TRBJ2-7; 10 bases are a match to TRBD2. The V gene end was trimmed by 4 bases and the J gene end by 0 bases; junction bases not matched to a gene: 7. The CDR3 spans 16 residues. Germline lookup yields CDR1 SGDLS and CDR2 YYNGEE. CDR3 in amino acids: CASSPPSSGSSYEQYF. The CDR3, as DNA: TGTGCCAGCAGCCCACCTTCTAGCGGGAGCTCCTACGAGCAGTACTTC.

This clonotype was seen more than once but under ten times. The chain joins TRBV9 to TRBJ2-1; TRBD2 matches at 9 bases. V was pared by 0 bases and J by 4 bases, with 5 bases of the junction left unmatched. CDR1 SGDLS and CDR2 YYNGEE come from the germline V gene. CDR3 size: 16 residues. CDR3 residues: CASSVVSLAGYNEQFF. The CDR3 nucleotides read TGTGCCAGCAGCGTAGTTTCCCTAGCGGGGTACAATGAGCAGTTCTTC.

V and J are TRBV28 and TRBJ2-3, with D maybe TRBD1 (6 bases). V dropped 2 bases and J dropped 6 bases, with 21 bases sitting between them. The CDR3 length is 17 residues. The germline V gene encodes CDR1 MDHEN and CDR2 SYDVKM. The CDR3 loop is CASSLIRGKGEPDTQYF. The CDR3 DNA is TGTGCCAGCAGTTTAATCAGGGGCAAGGGGGAGCCGGATACGCAGTATTTT.

This clonotype has just a few counts. The rearrangement links TRBV28 to TRBJ2-7, with 8 bases fitting TRBD2. Looked up from germline, CDR1 is MDHEN and CDR2 is SYDVKM. After removal of 0 bases from V and 7 bases from J, the junction contained 11 bases not matched to a gene. The CDR3 totals 16 residues. The CDR3 loop is CASSLWRAGVLGEQYF. Here the CDR3 DNA reads TGTGCCAGCAGTTTATGGCGAGCGGGAGTATTGGGGGAGCAGTACTTC.

The rearrangement links TRBV5-1 to TRBJ2-3; 11 bases fit TRBD2. V lost 0 bases and J lost 5; bases outside the gene matches: 5. Germline V lookup: CDR1 SGHRS, CDR2 YFSETQ. The CDR3 is 16 residues long. In DNA, the CDR3 is TGCGCCAGCAGCTTGGCCTTAGCGGGAGGGAGAGATACGCAGTATTTT. This sequence encodes CASSLALAGGRDTQYF.

There are many counts of this clonotype. This sequence joins TRBV25-1 and TRBJ2-1; maybe TRBD2 (6 bases). The germline V gene has CDR1 MGHDK and CDR2 SYGVNS. V was pared by 4 bases and J by 0 bases, with 31 bases between. The CDR3 spans 22 residues. The CDR3, as DNA: TGTGCCAGCAGTGGTGCCCCGCCTCCAGAGGGGACGGGGGATAGCTCCTACAATGAGCAGTTCTTC. It codes for CASSGAPPPEGTGDSSYNEQFF.

This clonotype has just a few counts. The chain links TRBV12-3 or TRBV12-4 to TRBJ2-4, with 8 bases that match TRBD1. V lost 1 base to trimming and J lost 1 base; unmatched junction nucleotides: 3. This CDR3 comprises 16 residues. CDR3 region: CASSLDRGLAKNIQYF. CDR3 bases: TGTGCCAGCAGTTTAGACAGGGGGTTGGCCAAAAACATTCAGTACTTC.

This clonotype came up a few times. This CDR3 reads CASSGASGANVLTF. The DNA of the CDR3 is TGTGCCAGCAGTGGGGCCTCTGGGGCCAACGTCCTGACTTTC. The gene calls are TRBV2 and TRBJ2-6; D is undetermined. The V end was cut by 4 bases, the J end by 0 bases, with 4 bases between. The CDR3 is 14 amino acids. The V gene's germline CDR1 is SNHLY and CDR2 FYNNEI.

This clonotype appeared many times. The chain carries TRBV5-1 and TRBJ2-5; TRBD2 matches 8 bases. The V segment lost 1 base and the J segment 5 bases; nucleotides outside the gene matches: 10. This CDR3 has 16 amino acids. Germline V lookup: CDR1 SGHRS, CDR2 YFSETQ. In DNA form, the CDR3 reads TGCGCCAGCAGCTTGTTTGGACTAGCTGGCCGGGAGACCCAGTACTTC. Translating gives CASSLFGLAGRETQYF. The entire variable domain, with the rest obtained from reference TRBV5-1 and TRBJ2-5, is as follows: KAGVTQTPRYLIKTRGQQVTLSCSPISGHRSVSWYQQTPGQGLQFLFEYFSETQRNKGNFPGRFSGRQFSNSRSEMNVSTLELGDSALYLCASSLFGLAGRETQYFGPGTRLLVL.

The V call is TRBV5-4, the J call TRBJ2-5, with D unclear. The germline CDR1 and CDR2 sequences are SGHNT and YYREEE (reference sequence). The CDR3 totals 12 residues. The V end was cut by 5 bases, the J end by 7 bases, with 12 bases between. CDR3 DNA: TGTGCCAGCAGGCGTGATATCTCGACCCAGTACTTC. It translates to CASRRDISTQYF. Based on the CDR3 plus reference TRBV5-4 and TRBJ2-5, the full variable domain is ETGVTQSPTHLIKTRGQQVTLRCSSQSGHNTVSWYQQALGQGPQFIFQYYREEENGRGNFPPRFSGLQFPNYSSELNVNALELDDSALYLCASRRDISTQYFGPGTRLLVL.

CDR3 nucleotide sequence: TGTGCCAGCAGCTTGGCCGGGGCAGCACAAGAGACCCAGTACTTC. Translated, it gives CASSLAGAAQETQYF. V usage is TRBV5-5 and J usage is TRBJ2-5, with D possibly being TRBD1 or TRBD2 (5 bases each). CDR3 length equals 15 residues. Trimming removed 0 bases at V and 2 bases at J, with 11 bases between. Germline V gives CDR1 SGHKS, CDR2 YYEKEE (reference sequence).

This clonotype was recorded a few times. One end of the junction does not line up with germline, which may come from a read error. The chain employs TRBV7-7 and TRBJ2-1; 7 bases agree with TRBD2. CDR1 is SSHAT and CDR2 is FNYEAQ in the germline V gene (reference sequence). The CDR3 runs 15 residues. CDR3 DNA sequence: TGTGCTAGCAGCTTAAACAGCGGGGTTTACAATGAGCAGTTCTTC. This encodes CASSLNSGVYNEQFF.

This chain connects TRBV12-3 or TRBV12-4 to TRBJ2-7, with TRBD2 matching over 8 bases. With 6 bases clipped from V and 6 bases from J, the junction kept 10 bases outside the gene matches. This CDR3 is built from 14 residues. The CDR3: CASSLGLARREQYF. CDR3 coding DNA: TGTGCCAGCAGCCTAGGACTAGCCCGTCGCGAGCAGTACTTC.

This sequence joins TRBV7-2 and TRBJ2-2; unclear D gene. Trimming cost V 1 base and J 4 bases, with 16 bases left between them. The V gene's germline CDR1 is SGHTA and CDR2 FQGNSA. The CDR3 runs to 17 residues. CDR3 sequence (DNA): TGTGCCAGCAGCTTAGTACCCCGGGCCCTGGGCACCGGGGAGCTGTTTTTT. It yields the protein CASSLVPRALGTGELFF.

The chain carries TRBV7-6 and TRBJ2-7; 8 bases match TRBD2. V lost 2 bases to trimming and J lost 0 bases; unmatched junction nucleotides: 3. The germline CDR1 and CDR2 sequences are SGHVS and FNYEAQ. The CDR3 sequence is 15 residues long. The CDR3 spells CASSLPGGDSYEQYF. CDR3 DNA: TGTGCCAGCAGCTTACCCGGGGGGGACTCCTACGAGCAGTACTTC. The entire variable domain, with the rest obtained from reference TRBV7-6 and TRBJ2-7, is as follows: GAGVSQSPRYKVTKRGQDVALRCDPISGHVSLYWYRQALGQGPEFLTYFNYEAQQDKSGLPNDRFSAERPEGSISTLTIQRTEQRDSAMYRCASSLPGGDSYEQYFGPGTRLTVT.

This clonotype was counted a few times. The J gene is TRBJ2-1, the V gene TRBV12-3 or TRBV12-4; 9 bases fit TRBD1. V lost 0 bases to trimming and J lost 2 bases; unmatched junction nucleotides: 5. The CDR3 loop spans 17 amino acids. The CDR3 nucleotides are TGTGCCAGCAGTTTAGCCCCGGGACAGGGCCCCTACAATGAGCAGTTCTTC. Translation gives CASSLAPGQGPYNEQFF.